The 25 T cell receptor beta chains reported below all come from one sample, sequenced in a study of cytomegalovirus exposure and HLA in healthy donors. Researchers ran the PCR with 60 Vbeta and 13 Jbeta primers. Assay used: immunoSEQ multiplex PCR; TCRdb lists only in-frame clones, some missing. Of 100,000 to 120,000 clones listed, about three quarters were seen once; the top ten hold about 9.1%. Sequencing input: PBMCs. These receptors originate from a woman between 35 and 50 years old in good health and CMV-seropositive.

The rearrangement joins TRBV29-1 to TRBJ2-3; D is possibly TRBD1 (6 bases). This CDR3 region has 12 residues. V lost 4 bases, J lost 4 bases, and 9 bases lay in between. Germline CDR1 reads SQVTM; CDR2 reads ANQGSEA. In DNA form, the CDR3 reads TGCAGCGTTGCCCAGGGGTCAGATACGCAGTATTTT. Residues: CSVAQGSDTQYF.

This chain connects TRBV10-2 to TRBJ1-5; D possibly corresponds to TRBD1 (6 bases). Germline CDR1 and CDR2: WSHSY and SAAADI. The CDR3 is 13 residues long. Trimming removed 7 bases at V and 7 bases at J, with 14 bases between. The CDR3 DNA follows: TGCGCCAGCACAGGGGACGGCGGGCAGCCCCAGCATTTT. Translation: CASTGDGGQPQHF.

The V and J genes are TRBV14 and TRBJ2-2, with 7 bases that match TRBD2. V dropped 1 base and J dropped 3; count of bases not matched to a gene: 5. The length of the CDR3 is 16 residues. In germline, CDR1 is SGHDN, CDR2 FVKESK. CDR3 DNA: TGTGCCAGCAGCCAAGTTGGGCGGGAGTACACCGGGGAGCTGTTTTTT. This codes for CASSQVGREYTGELFF.

The rearrangement uses TRBV11-2 and TRBJ2-1; D is perhaps TRBD2 (7 bases). Germline V CDR1 and CDR2: SGHAT, FQNNGV. This CDR3 is built from 17 residues. With 2 bases removed from V and 5 bases from J, the gap between germline ends came to 19 bases. The CDR3 spells CASSLNRRGGGDNEQFF. CDR3 in DNA: TGTGCCAGCAGCTTAAATAGACGAGGGGGAGGGGACAATGAGCAGTTCTTC.

The V and J genes are TRBV5-1 and TRBJ2-2, with 7 bases that match TRBD1. The trim removed 4 bases at V and 0 bases at J, leaving 3 bases unmatched. The CDR3 contains 15 residues. Germline loops: CDR1 SGHRS, CDR2 YFSETQ. The CDR3 protein is CASSQGQTNTGELFF. The DNA of the CDR3 is TGCGCCAGCAGCCAGGGACAGACGAACACCGGGGAGCTGTTTTTT.

The chain carries TRBV6-1 and TRBJ1-1, with D uncertain. V gave up 6 bases and J gave up 13 bases, with 21 bases separating them. Per the germline V gene, CDR1 is MNHNS and CDR2 is SASEGT. The CDR3 is 13 residues long. This CDR3 reads CASSPITRGIGFF. Written as DNA, the CDR3 is TGTGCCAGCAGCCCTATAACCCGAGGGATTGGTTTCTTT.

The chain joins TRBV10-3 to TRBJ1-1, with 10 bases lining up with TRBD1. CDR3 length: 14 residues. J lost 4 bases, V lost 6 bases, and 5 bases had no gene match. Germline V gives CDR1 ENHRY, CDR2 SYGVKD. The DNA of the CDR3 is TGTGCCATCAGGTCCGGGACAGGGGTCACTGAAGCTTTCTTT. Amino acid sequence: CAIRSGTGVTEAFF.

The chain uses TRBV11-1 and TRBJ2-5, with TRBD1 matching over 8 bases. The trim removed 5 bases at V and 2 bases at J, leaving 1 base unmatched. This CDR3 contains 13 residues. Looked up from germline, CDR1 is SGHAT and CDR2 is FQDESV (reference sequence). The CDR3: CASSNRGQETQYF. CDR3 nucleotide sequence: TGTGCCAGCAGCAACAGGGGGCAAGAGACCCAGTACTTC.

This rearrangement joins TRBV11-2 to TRBJ1-2; no reliable D call. Per the germline V gene, CDR1 is SGHAT and CDR2 is FQNNGV. The CDR3 consists of 18 residues. V shed 1 base and J shed 3 bases, with 21 bases lying between them. DNA for the CDR3: TGTGCCAGCAGCTTAGGTTTAAGGAGGACTCCGAAATACTATGGCTACACCTTC. It is translated as CASSLGLRRTPKYYGYTF.

The chain carries TRBV4-3 and TRBJ2-1, with TRBD2 identical over 10 bases. Per germline, CDR1 LGHNA and CDR2 YSLEER. The CDR3 sequence is 15 residues long. V was clipped by 2 bases and J by 3 bases; unmatched bases: 1. For the CDR3, the DNA is TGCGCCAGCAGCCAACTAGCGGGGGTCTACAATGAGCAGTTCTTC. Translation: CASSQLAGVYNEQFF.

The chain links TRBV7-2 to TRBJ2-7; 9 bases line up with TRBD1. There are 14 residues in the CDR3. The germline gives CDR1 SGHTA, CDR2 FQGNSA. J was trimmed by 4 bases and V by 5 bases; bases with no gene match: 6. CDR3 sequence (DNA): TGTGCCAGCAGCCCGGACAGGGGTGGGTACGAGCAGTACTTC. Its translation: CASSPDRGGYEQYF.

This clone has only a few counts. The chain is built from TRBV4-2 and TRBJ2-1, with D tentatively TRBD2 (6 bases). The CDR3 runs to 16 residues. The ends were cut back, 1 base at V and 6 bases at J, with 16 bases in the middle. Germline V lookup: CDR1 LGHNA, CDR2 YNFKEQ. CDR3 sequence reads: CASSQVLAGMGNEQFF. In nucleotides, the CDR3 is TGTGCCAGCAGCCAAGTACTAGCAGGGATGGGCAATGAGCAGTTCTTC.

The rearrangement links TRBV7-6 to TRBJ2-5, with D possibly matching TRBD1 (5 bases). There are 13 residues in the CDR3. Trimming cost V 4 bases and J 10 bases, with 16 bases left between them. CDR1 and CDR2 from the germline V gene are SGHVS and FNYEAQ. CDR3 residues: CASSSSNWGNQYF. CDR3 in DNA: TGTGCCAGCAGCTCTAGTAATTGGGGCAACCAGTACTTC.

This chain connects TRBV19 to TRBJ2-7; a weak D match, TRBD1 (6 bases). Per germline, CDR1 LNHDA and CDR2 SQIVND (reference sequence). The CDR3 is 13 residues long. The germline V and J ends were trimmed by 6 bases and 0 bases, with 9 bases remaining between them. CDR3 nucleotide sequence: TGTGCCAGTAGCAAGGACAGCTCCTACGAGCAGTACTTC. Translated: CASSKDSSYEQYF.

This chain joins TRBV5-6 and TRBJ1-6; maybe TRBD1 (5 bases). CDR3 size: 14 residues. Germline lookup yields CDR1 SGHDT and CDR2 YYEEEE. The V end lost 1 base, the J end lost 8 bases, and 10 bases lay between the germline ends. The CDR3 reads CASSLRGSDSPLHF. The DNA of the CDR3 is TGTGCCAGCAGCTTGCGGGGGTCAGATTCACCCCTCCACTTT.

The CDR3: CASSFLDREETQYF. CDR3 nucleotide sequence: TGTGCCAGTAGCTTCCTGGACAGGGAAGAGACCCAGTACTTC. The chain has TRBV19 and TRBJ2-5, with 8 bases identical to TRBD1. There are 14 residues in the CDR3. The trim removed 6 bases at V and 3 bases at J, leaving 6 bases unmatched. Germline V gives CDR1 LNHDA, CDR2 SQIVND (reference sequence).

The V and J genes are TRBV4-1 and TRBJ2-7, with 7 positions matching TRBD2. Germline lookup yields CDR1 MGHRA and CDR2 YSYEKL. This CDR3 comprises 13 residues. V shed 4 bases and J 5 bases; nucleotides not matched to a gene: 5. The CDR3 sequence: CASSLGGAHEQYF. In DNA form, the CDR3 reads TGCGCCAGCAGCCTGGGAGGGGCCCACGAGCAGTACTTC.

V usage is TRBV9 and J usage is TRBJ1-3; the D gene is possibly TRBD1 (5 bases). The germline CDR1 and CDR2 sequences are SGDLS and YYNGEE. V was trimmed by 2 bases and J by 2 bases, leaving 8 bases between them. The CDR3 loop spans 14 amino acids. CDR3 sequence: CASSVGRAGNTIYF. In DNA form, the CDR3 reads TGTGCCAGCAGCGTGGGCAGGGCTGGAAACACCATATATTTT.

The chain couples TRBV7-9 to TRBJ1-2; D remains ambiguous. The CDR3 is made up of 15 amino acids. Germline loops: CDR1 SEHNR, CDR2 FQNEAQ (reference sequence). Trimming removed 1 base from V and 8 bases from J, with 17 bases in between. The CDR3 coding sequence is TGTGCCAGCAGCTTAGAGCGCCGTCGGGAGAAAGGCTACACCTTC. As protein: CASSLERRREKGYTF. Full variable domain (outside the CDR3, taken from reference TRBV7-9 and TRBJ1-2): DTGVSQNPRHKITKRGQNVTFRCDPISEHNRLYWYRQTLGQGPEFLTYFQNEAQLEKSRLLSDRFSAERPKGSFSTLEIQRTEQGDSAMYLCASSLERRREKGYTFGSGTRLTVV.

The chain uses TRBV4-2 and TRBJ2-2; D ambiguous. The V gene's germline CDR1 is LGHNA and CDR2 YNFKEQ. This CDR3 has 12 residues. The V gene lost 5 bases and the J gene lost 5 bases, with 6 bases spanning the gap. CDR3 sequence: CASSGRTGELFF. The DNA for the CDR3 is TGTGCCAGCAGCGGGCGAACCGGGGAGCTGTTTTTT.

The chain carries TRBV5-1 and TRBJ2-5, with D maybe TRBD2 (6 bases). Trimming removed 0 bases from V and 2 bases from J, with 17 bases in between. This CDR3 comprises 17 residues. Germline V gene lookup returns CDR1 SGHRS and CDR2 YFSETQ. This chain's CDR3 is CASSLAGVDKTQETQYF. The CDR3 region has the DNA TGCGCCAGCAGCTTGGCGGGGGTAGATAAAACTCAAGAGACCCAGTACTTC.

This clone was recorded a few times. The chain is built from TRBV14 and TRBJ2-7, with D possibly matching TRBD2 (5 bases). CDR1 and CDR2 (germline): SGHDN, FVKESK. The CDR3 loop spans 12 amino acids. The V end lost 4 bases, the J end lost 7 bases, and 11 bases lay between the germline ends. The CDR3 DNA sequence: TGTGCCAGCAGCCTTTTTTCGGGGGAGCAGTACTTC. Residues: CASSLFSGEQYF.

This chain uses TRBV28 with TRBJ2-5, with D maybe TRBD1 (6 bases). CDR3 size: 16 residues. Germline assignment: CDR1 MDHEN and CDR2 SYDVKM. V lost 5 bases to trimming and J lost 2 bases, with 18 bases between them. The CDR3 DNA follows: TGTGCCAGCAGTCTAGGGCTAAACAGGGATCAAGAGACCCAGTACTTC. This translates into CASSLGLNRDQETQYF.

This rearrangement joins TRBV28 to TRBJ2-1; D might be TRBD1 (5 bases). This CDR3 region has 15 residues. Germline values: CDR1 MDHEN, CDR2 SYDVKM. The ends were cut back, 5 bases at V and 2 bases at J, with 13 bases in the middle. The CDR3 coding sequence is TGTGCCAGCAGTCTCAGGGAAACCCCCTACAATGAGCAGTTCTTC. Amino acid sequence: CASSLRETPYNEQFF.

The V gene is TRBV6-1, the J gene TRBJ1-6; 9 positions agree with TRBD1. CDR1 MNHNS and CDR2 SASEGT come from the germline V gene. Losses at the gene ends were 9 bases for V and 7 bases for J; bases not matched to a gene: 4. The CDR3 consists of 13 residues. CDR3 sequence reads: CASDRGWNSPLHF. CDR3 bases: TGTGCCAGTGACAGGGGGTGGAATTCACCCCTCCACTTT.